A single sample gave rise to the 5 T cell receptor beta chains below, sequenced in a study of shared clonotypes between healthy human individuals. Some clones are missing from TCRdb's copy, which holds only in-frame ones; the method was immunoSEQ multiplex PCR. The sample yields roughly 550,000 clones, 95% seen once. As defined, naive CD8 cells were CD45RO-negative and positively selected for CCR7, with terminally differentiated effector memory CD45RA+ cells excluded. The sequencing sample was made of naive CD8+ T cells sorted from blood. Receptor source: a woman in her 30s in good health.

The chain employs TRBV19 and TRBJ1-2; 10 bases align to TRBD1. Germline V gives CDR1 LNHDA, CDR2 SQIVND (reference sequence). CDR3 length: 14 amino acids. J was trimmed by 5 bases and V by 5 bases; bases with no gene match: 5. CDR3 DNA sequence: TGTGCCAGTAGTCCCCCGGACAGGGGGTATGGCTACACCTTC. Encoded protein: CASSPPDRGYGYTF.

Turning to this clone: One end of the junction varies from germline; a read error may be responsible. Other DNA sequences in the same sample also yield this CDR3. The chain employs TRBV7-7 and TRBJ2-2; 9 bases fit TRBD1. From germline, CDR1 is SSHAT and CDR2 FNYEAQ (reference sequence). The CDR3 runs to 19 residues. CDR3 coding DNA: TGTGCCAGCAGCTTAACACAACCCCGGGACAGGGAAAACACCGGGGAGTTGTTTTTT. Encoded protein: CASSLTQPRDRENTGELFF.

The genes are TRBV4-1 and TRBJ2-2; 14 positions agree with TRBD2. V shed 5 bases and J 0 bases; nucleotides not matched to a gene: 2. The CDR3 runs to 17 residues. Germline lookup yields CDR1 MGHRA and CDR2 YSYEKL. The CDR3 protein is CASSWGLAGANTGELFF. CDR3 nucleotide sequence: TGCGCCAGCAGCTGGGGACTAGCGGGAGCGAACACCGGGGAGCTGTTTTTT.

The rearrangement joins TRBV6-5 to TRBJ2-7, with 8 bases that match TRBD1. After removal of 5 bases from V and 3 bases from J, the junction contained 6 bases not matched to a gene. The CDR3 extends over 14 amino acids. Looked up from germline, CDR1 is MNHEY and CDR2 is SVGAGI. For the CDR3, the DNA is TGTGCCAGCAGTACCCGACAGGGGTACTACGAGCAGTACTTC. Translating gives CASSTRQGYYEQYF.

This rearrangement joins TRBV27 to TRBJ2-7; D remains ambiguous. Germline loops: CDR1 MNHEY, CDR2 SMNVEV (reference sequence). The V and J ends lost 2 bases and 3 bases respectively, with 8 bases between them. The CDR3 is made up of 13 amino acids. The CDR3 DNA reads as TGTGCCAGCAGTTTAAAACTATTCTACGAGCAGTACTTC. Its protein product is CASSLKLFYEQYF.